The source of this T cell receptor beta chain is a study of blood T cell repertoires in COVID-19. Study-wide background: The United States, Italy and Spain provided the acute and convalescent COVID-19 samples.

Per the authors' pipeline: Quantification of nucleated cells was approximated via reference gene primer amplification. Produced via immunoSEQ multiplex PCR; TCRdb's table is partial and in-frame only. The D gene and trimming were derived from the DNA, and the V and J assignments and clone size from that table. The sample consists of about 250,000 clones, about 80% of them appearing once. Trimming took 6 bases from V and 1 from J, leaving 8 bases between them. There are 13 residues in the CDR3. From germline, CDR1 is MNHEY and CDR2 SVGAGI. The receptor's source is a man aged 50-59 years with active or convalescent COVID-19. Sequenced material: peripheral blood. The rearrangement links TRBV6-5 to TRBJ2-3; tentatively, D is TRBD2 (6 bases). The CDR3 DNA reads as TGTGCCAGCAGGGCTAGCGGCACAGATACGCAGTATTTT. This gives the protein CASRASGTDTQYF.